The following is a TCR beta chain sequence with its context. What it binds is unknown. Sample-barcoded 5' priming and a J-beta primer mix drove a second PCR of about 6 to 12 cycles. Each cDNA molecule was tagged by a template-switch adaptor that had 12 random nucleotides. TCRdb independently ran MiXCR on the 5' RACE reads; one entry per CDR3 protein. The top ten hold around a quarter of the sample, which has approximately 800,000 distinct CDR3 sequences, around 62% seen once. V was pared by 4 bases and J by 6 bases, with 15 bases between. The CDR3 covers 14 residues. Looked up from germline, CDR1 is SEHNR and CDR2 is FQNEAQ (reference sequence). The source of the sample is a study of blood T cells in healthy people across ages. Study-wide background: About one barcoded TCR beta cDNA was captured per two T cells.

General study points: Conclusively comparing naive with antigen-experienced cells was impossible with unsorted PBMCs.

The rearrangement joins TRBV7-9 to TRBJ2-5, with D possibly matching TRBD1 (7 bases). The sample comprised blood. The clonotype originates from a man younger than 40 in good health. The CDR3 sequence: CASSSGGTSKTQYF. For the CDR3, the DNA is TGTGCCAGCAGCTCAGGGGGGACATCCAAGACCCAGTACTTC.